The sequence of this T cell receptor beta chain was determined in a study of blood T cell repertoires in COVID-19 (dated by TCRdb to about 2020). In the study overall: The collaborator samples originated in the United States, Italy and Spain and spanned the acute and convalescent phases of COVID-19. The material from the prospective study consisted of cDNA or gDNA derived from T cells, B-cell-depleted T cells, or PBMCs. Deeply sampled blood TCRbeta repertoires from subjects exposed to, actively infected with, or recovered from COVID-19 were included in the dataset. The repertoires were released in a freely available public database meant as a resource for research on the immune response to SARS-CoV-2. The samples were drawn from the first 160 participants of the ongoing ImmuneRACE study and from some 1,300 subjects provided by 6 global collaborators. The sample metadata nearly always contained a de-identified subject ID, COVID-19 status, age in years and sex. HLA class I and class II types, where available, came from metadata supplied by the sample provider rather than from assay-based typing.

The investigation overall reported the following: The quantity of clinical and demographic metadata differed by source and by participant and was supplied without curation.

Whole blood was collected in K2EDTA tubes by collaborating institutions according to the institutions' own protocols. For TCRbeta analysis, collaborators shipped samples as frozen whole blood, isolated PBMCs, or DNA extracted from either of those sample types. From a lookup of the germline V gene, CDR1 and CDR2 are SGHRS and YFSETQ. The CDR3 contains 12 residues, cysteine and phenylalanine counted. Only CDR3 DNA remains: 36 bases, in frame from the first base. V and J lose 3 bases and 0 bases, and a span of 4 bases separates them. Worth noting for this clone: Its binding antigen is unknown. It has no much larger one-base neighbor in the sample; base qualities were not kept.

TCRbeta CDR3 regions were amplified from genomic DNA by means of the immunoSEQ Assay, a bias-controlled multiplex PCR. In the source study's methods: Within the assay, amplification of reference gene primers was used to estimate how many nucleated cells each sample contained. Sequence reads were collapsed and filtered to measure the absolute abundance of every unique TCRbeta CDR3 rearrangement. Productive Simpson clonality was computed per sample as the square root of Simpson's diversity index over productive rearrangements. TCRdb obtained this table from immuneACCESS and retained in-frame rearrangements with V and J assigned. These tables miss some clones; where compared with another copy, unresolved V genes account for less than half of the shortfall, and the remainder is unexplained. The V and J calls and clone size are taken from that table; D and trimming were inferred from the DNA. Within this sample are around 70,000 clones, with around 83% of them counted one time only. Clones ranked in the top ten supply roughly 43% of the sample.

The source is a man older than 75 with acute or convalescent COVID-19. Sequenced: peripheral blood. This chain joins TRBV5-1 to TRBJ2-7; too little of a D gene remains to name it. This receptor has the CDR3 CASSSVSYEQYF. The DNA is as follows: TGCGCCAGCAGCTCTGTCTCCTACGAGCAGTACTTC.